One TCR beta chain is described in this entry. This sample was included in a study of blood T cell repertoires in COVID-19. Study-wide context: Italy, Spain and the United States were the sources of the convalescent and acute COVID-19 samples. From T cells, B-cell-depleted T cells, or PBMCs came the material, which was cDNA or gDNA.

The CDR3 loop spans 15 amino acids. The germline V gene encodes CDR1 MNHEY and CDR2 SVGAGI. V gave up 4 bases and J gave up 4 bases; unmatched junction bases: 9. Assay: immunoSEQ multiplex PCR; the TCRdb copy retains only in-frame clones and omits some. The profile covers tens of thousands of clones, with around 90% appearing a single time and roughly 15% taken by the ten largest. The source is a male donor with acute or convalescent COVID-19. Material: peripheral blood. The gene calls are TRBV6-5 and TRBJ2-7, with 8 bases aligning to TRBD1. The CDR3 DNA reads TGTGCCAGCAGTTTTTCCGGACAGGGTAGTTACGAGCAGTACTTC. It specifies CASSFSGQGSYEQYF.